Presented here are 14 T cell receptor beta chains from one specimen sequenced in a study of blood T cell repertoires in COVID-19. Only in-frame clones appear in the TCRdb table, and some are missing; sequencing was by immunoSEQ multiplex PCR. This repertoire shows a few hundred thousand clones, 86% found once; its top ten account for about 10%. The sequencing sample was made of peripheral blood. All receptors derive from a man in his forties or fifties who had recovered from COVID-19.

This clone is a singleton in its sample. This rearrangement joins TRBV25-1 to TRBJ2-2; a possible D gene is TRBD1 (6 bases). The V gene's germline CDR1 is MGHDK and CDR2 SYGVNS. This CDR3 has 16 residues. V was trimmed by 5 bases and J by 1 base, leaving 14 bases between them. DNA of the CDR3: TGTGCCAGCAGTAGTTACAGGGCGGTGAACACCGGGGAGCTGTTTTTT. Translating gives CASSSYRAVNTGELFF.

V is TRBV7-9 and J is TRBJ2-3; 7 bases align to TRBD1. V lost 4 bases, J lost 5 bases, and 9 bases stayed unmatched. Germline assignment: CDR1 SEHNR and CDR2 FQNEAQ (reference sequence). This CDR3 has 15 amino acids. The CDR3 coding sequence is TGTGCCAGCAGCTCCCCGACAGGGATTGTAGATACGCAGTATTTT. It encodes CASSSPTGIVDTQYF.

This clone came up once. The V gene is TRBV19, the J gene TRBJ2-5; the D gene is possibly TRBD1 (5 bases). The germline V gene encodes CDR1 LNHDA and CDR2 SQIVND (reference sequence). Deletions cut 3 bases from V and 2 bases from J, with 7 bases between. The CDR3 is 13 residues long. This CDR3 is CASSINRQETQYF. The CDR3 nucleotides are TGTGCCAGTAGTATCAACAGGCAAGAGACCCAGTACTTC. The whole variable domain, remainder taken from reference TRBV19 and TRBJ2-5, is DGGITQSPKYLFRKEGQNVTLSCEQNLNHDAMYWYRQDPGQGLRLIYYSQIVNDFQKGDIAEGYSVSREKKESFPLTVTSAQKNPTAFYLCASSINRQETQYFGPGTRLLVL.

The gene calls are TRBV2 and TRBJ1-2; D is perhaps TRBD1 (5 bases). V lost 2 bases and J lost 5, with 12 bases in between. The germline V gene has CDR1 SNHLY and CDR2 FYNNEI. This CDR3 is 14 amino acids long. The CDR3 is CASSETRAGYGYTF. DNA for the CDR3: TGTGCCAGCAGTGAAACCAGGGCGGGGTATGGCTACACCTTC.

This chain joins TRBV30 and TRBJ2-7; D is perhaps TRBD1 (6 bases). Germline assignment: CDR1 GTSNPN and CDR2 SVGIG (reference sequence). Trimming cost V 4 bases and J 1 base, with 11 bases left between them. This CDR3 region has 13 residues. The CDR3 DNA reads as TGTGCCTGGAAGGGGGTAAGGTCCTACGAGCAGTACTTC. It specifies CAWKGVRSYEQYF.

CDR3 region: CASSYGGYGYTF. The CDR3 DNA reads as TGTGCCAGCAGTTACGGAGGCTATGGCTACACCTTC. The chain links TRBV6-5 to TRBJ1-2; no clear D gene. This CDR3 is built from 12 residues. Trimming removed 2 bases from V and 4 bases from J, with 5 bases in between. Germline V gene lookup returns CDR1 MNHEY and CDR2 SVGAGI.

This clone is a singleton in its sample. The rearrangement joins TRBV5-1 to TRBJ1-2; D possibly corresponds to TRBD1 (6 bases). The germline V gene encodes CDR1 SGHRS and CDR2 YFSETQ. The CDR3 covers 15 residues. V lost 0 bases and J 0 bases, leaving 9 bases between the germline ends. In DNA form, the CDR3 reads TGCGCCAGCAGCTTGGACAGGGCAGCTAACTATGGCTACACCTTC. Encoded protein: CASSLDRAANYGYTF.

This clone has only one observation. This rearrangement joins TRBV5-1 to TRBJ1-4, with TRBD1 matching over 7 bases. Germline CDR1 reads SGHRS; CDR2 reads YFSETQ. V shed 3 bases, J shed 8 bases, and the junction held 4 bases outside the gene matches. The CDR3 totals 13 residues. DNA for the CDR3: TGCGCCAGCAGCTCAGGGACAGTCGAAAAACTGTTTTTT. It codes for CASSSGTVEKLFF.

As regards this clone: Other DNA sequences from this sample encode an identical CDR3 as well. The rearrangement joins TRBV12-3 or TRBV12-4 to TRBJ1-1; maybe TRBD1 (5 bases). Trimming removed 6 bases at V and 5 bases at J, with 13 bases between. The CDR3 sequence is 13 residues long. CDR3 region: CASSLRRGTEAFF. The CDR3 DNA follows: TGTGCCAGCAGCCTGCGCCGGGGGACTGAAGCTTTCTTT.

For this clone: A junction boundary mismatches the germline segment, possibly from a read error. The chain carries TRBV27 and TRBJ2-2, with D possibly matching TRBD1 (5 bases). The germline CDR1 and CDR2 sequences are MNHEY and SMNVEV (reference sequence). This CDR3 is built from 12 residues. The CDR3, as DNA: TGTGCCAGCGGTTTGACAGACGCCGGCGTGTTTTTT. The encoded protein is CASGLTDAGVFF.

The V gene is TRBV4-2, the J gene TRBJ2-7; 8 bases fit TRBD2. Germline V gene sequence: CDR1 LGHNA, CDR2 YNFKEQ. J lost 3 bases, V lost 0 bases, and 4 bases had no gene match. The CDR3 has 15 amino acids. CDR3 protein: CASSQDAGGIYEQYF. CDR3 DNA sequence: TGTGCCAGCAGCCAAGATGCGGGGGGCATCTACGAGCAGTACTTC.

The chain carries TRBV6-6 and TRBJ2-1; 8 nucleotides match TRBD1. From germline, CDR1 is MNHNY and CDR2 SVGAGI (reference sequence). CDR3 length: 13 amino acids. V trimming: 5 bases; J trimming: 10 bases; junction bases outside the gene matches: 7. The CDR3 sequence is CASSPTGAWEQFF. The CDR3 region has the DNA TGTGCCAGCAGTCCGACAGGGGCATGGGAGCAGTTCTTC.

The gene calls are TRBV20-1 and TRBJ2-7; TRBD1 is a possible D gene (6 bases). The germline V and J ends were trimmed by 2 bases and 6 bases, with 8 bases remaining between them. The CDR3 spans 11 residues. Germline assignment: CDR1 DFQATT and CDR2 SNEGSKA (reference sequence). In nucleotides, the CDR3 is TGCAGTGCTAGAACAGGGACCGAGCAGTACTTC. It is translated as CSARTGTEQYF.

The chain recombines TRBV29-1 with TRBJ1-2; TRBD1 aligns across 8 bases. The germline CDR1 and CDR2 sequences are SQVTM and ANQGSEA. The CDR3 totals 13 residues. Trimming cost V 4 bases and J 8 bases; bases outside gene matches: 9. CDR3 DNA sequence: TGCAGCGTTGGAGCTCAGGGGGCGGGAGGCTACACCTTC. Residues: CSVGAQGAGGYTF.